This is a list of T cell receptor beta chains from one sample in a study of CD8 T cells in ankylosing spondylitis. A single record per CDR3 protein comes from TCRdb applying MiXCR to the 5' RACE reads. The sample records 200,000 or so distinct CDR3 sequences, roughly 13% being singletons. Sequenced input: blood, either unsorted or a sorted T cell fraction (not recorded which). The source of these receptors is a female donor with ankylosing spondylitis or in good health (not recorded which). The CDR3 runs from the conserved cysteine through the conserved F or W. D genes are given only for firm matches. Rows may omit the clone size; those that give it use once, few, many or a size class.

j_gene	v_gene	d_gene	abundance	CDR3nt	CDR3aa
TRBJ1-1	TRBV20-1	-	many	TGCAGTGCTCCTTACTTCGGGACTGGTAGGGGAGCTTTCTTT	CSAPYFGTGRGAFF
TRBJ2-5	TRBV29-1	-	few	TGCAGCGTTGCTGGGGGGCAAGAGACCCAGTACTTC	CSVAGGQETQYF
TRBJ2-3	TRBV27	-	many	TGTGCCAGCAGTTTGGGGCGGGGGCAACACTGGCCAGATACGCAGTATTTT	CASSLGRGQHWPDTQYF
TRBJ1-2	TRBV12-3/TRBV12-4	-	many	TGTGCCAGCAGTTTTTCTTTGGGAGTCTATGGCTACACCTTC	CASSFSLGVYGYTF
TRBJ2-7	TRBV13	TRBD2	few	TGTGCCAGCAGCAGGACTAGCGGAGACCCCTACGAGCAGTACTTC	CASSRTSGDPYEQYF
TRBJ1-1	TRBV7-8	-	many	TGTGCCAGCAGCATTAAGACAGACACTGAAGCTTTCTTT	CASSIKTDTEAFF
TRBJ1-5	TRBV5-1	TRBD1	many	TGCGCCAGCAGCTCGGGGGACAGGGATGATCAGCCCCAGCATTTT	CASSSGDRDDQPQHF
TRBJ2-1	TRBV11-3	TRBD1	-	TGTGCCAGCAGCTCGACAGGGCGTACGTTCTTC	CASSSTGRTFF
TRBJ2-3	TRBV29-1	TRBD2	many	TGCAGCGTTGTAGGGCTAGCGGGAACAGATACGCAGTATTTT	CSVVGLAGTDTQYF
TRBJ2-1	TRBV20-1	TRBD2	few	TGCAGCGTTATTGGGCTAGCGGGAGAGGTAAATGAGCAGTTCTTC	CSVIGLAGEVNEQFF
TRBJ2-3	TRBV10-3	TRBD2	many	TGTGCCGCAGCTCCGACTAGCTCGGTTGGAGATACGCAGTATTTT	CAAAPTSSVGDTQYF
TRBJ2-1	TRBV5-1	-	many	TGCGCCAGCACCCTTTCACAGCGTGGTGAGCAGTTCTTC	CASTLSQRGEQFF
TRBJ1-4	TRBV18	-	few	TGTGCCAGCTCACCCCAATTTCCTAAGGGATCACAACTGTTTTTT	CASSPQFPKGSQLFF
TRBJ1-6	TRBV5-1	TRBD1	many	TGCGCCAGCAGCCCCGGACAGGATTATTCACCCCTCCACTTT	CASSPGQDYSPLHF
TRBJ1-1	TRBV15	-	many	TGTGCCACCAGCTACGGGGGACGGACCCCTGAAGCTTTCTTT	CATSYGGRTPEAFF
TRBJ2-3	TRBV20-1	-	many	TGCAGTGCTAGGGCTCCGGGACTCGAACCAGATACGCAGTATTTT	CSARAPGLEPDTQYF
TRBJ2-6	TRBV5-4	-	-	TGTGCCAGCAGCCCGGGACACAACTCTGGGGCCAACGTCCTGACTTTC	CASSPGHNSGANVLTF
TRBJ1-2	TRBV6-1	-	many	TGTGCCAGCAGTGAAGGGCCCTTTGACAGCTATGGCTACACCTTC	CASSEGPFDSYGYTF
TRBJ2-7	TRBV20-1	-	many	TGCAGTGCTAGAGATCCGGCAAACGAGCAGTACTTC	CSARDPANEQYF
TRBJ1-1	TRBV5-1	-	many	TGCGCCAGCAGCTTGGCCCCGGACAGAGACACTGAAGCTTTCTTT	CASSLAPDRDTEAFF
TRBJ2-1	TRBV20-1	TRBD1	many	TGCAGTGCCCTCGGGACAGCCTACAATGAGCAGTTCTTC	CSALGTAYNEQFF
TRBJ2-2	TRBV11-2	TRBD1	many	TGTGCCAGCAGCACCTGGACAGGGGAGGACGGGGAGCTGTTTTTT	CASSTWTGEDGELFF
TRBJ2-1	TRBV4-3	-	many	TGCGCCAGCAGCCTCCTTCCCTCCGCGAACAATGAGCAGTTCTTC	CASSLLPSANNEQFF
TRBJ2-3	TRBV7-9	TRBD2	-	TGTGCCAGCAGCCCGTCGGGAGGGCACACAGATACGCAGTATTTT	CASSPSGGHTDTQYF
TRBJ1-4	TRBV19	TRBD1	few	TGTGCCAGTAGTATCCGGGGACAGCAACTGAGGATTGGTGAAAAACTGTTTTTT	CASSIRGQQLRIGEKLFF
TRBJ1-2	TRBV29-1	TRBD1	many	TGCAGCGTTGCAGGGACAGGGTACGGCTACACCTTC	CSVAGTGYGYTF
TRBJ2-1	TRBV25-1	-	few	TGTGCCAGCAGTGAACGAACCTTTGGTGAGCAGTTCTTC	CASSERTFGEQFF
TRBJ2-7	TRBV20-1	-	many	TGCAGTGCTGAGACGGAAAGCTCTCCCTACGAGCAGTACTTC	CSAETESSPYEQYF
TRBJ2-3	TRBV20-1	TRBD2	many	TGCAGTGCTTCCGGAGTGGTAGCGGGCTCAGATACGCAGTATTTT	CSASGVVAGSDTQYF